This is a list of T cell receptor beta chains from one sample in a study of blood T cell repertoires in COVID-19. Assay: immunoSEQ multiplex PCR; the TCRdb copy retains only in-frame clones and omits some. The table includes 120,000 to 150,000 clones, around 84% detected once. The sequencing input was peripheral blood. All receptors come from a man aged 55 to 70 with active or convalescent COVID-19. The conserved cysteine and the conserved F or W are not part of the CDR3 here. The order of the fields is V gene, CDR3 protein.

v_call: TRBV7-3; cdr3_aa: ASSLSTTSGNNEQF
v_call: TRBV10-2; cdr3_aa: ASSEARGPGGYT
v_call: TRBV5-1; cdr3_aa: ASSTRTSGRAYNEQF
v_call: TRBV2; cdr3_aa: ASSGGTDGYGYT
v_call: TRBV7-2; cdr3_aa: ASSLEAGGAPEAF
v_call: TRBV18; cdr3_aa: ASSSRQGANTDGYT
v_call: TRBV6-5; cdr3_aa: ASSRTGSNTEAF
v_call: TRBV2; cdr3_aa: ASGPGGSSEQY
v_call: TRBV5-1; cdr3_aa: ASSLGTTQETQY
v_call: TRBV2; cdr3_aa: ASREGKGDKKLF
v_call: TRBV9; cdr3_aa: ASSVARQGGADTQY
v_call: TRBV10-3; cdr3_aa: AIGQGKNTGELF
v_call: TRBV5-5; cdr3_aa: ASNRGQTDTQY
v_call: TRBV7-9; cdr3_aa: ASSLPGGGTDTQY
v_call: TRBV7-3; cdr3_aa: ASSSETRVPYNEQF
v_call: TRBV5-1; cdr3_aa: ASSLGLLNTEAF
v_call: TRBV19; cdr3_aa: ASRTDRGVNQPQH
v_call: TRBV29-1; cdr3_aa: SVAVGGKAYNEQF
v_call: TRBV19; cdr3_aa: ASSIVPGSRSWGYT
v_call: TRBV7-5; cdr3_aa: VRSLAVRRGPAF
v_call: TRBV5-4; cdr3_aa: ASSLRGGGGEAF
v_call: TRBV7-3; cdr3_aa: ASSHRTSTDTQY
v_call: TRBV25-1; cdr3_aa: ASSEVRATETQY
v_call: TRBV29-1; cdr3_aa: SVRNRGSYHEQY
v_call: TRBV6-4; cdr3_aa: ASTRTGEAF
v_call: TRBV7-3; cdr3_aa: ASSLMQGAYNEQF
v_call: TRBV11-2; cdr3_aa: ASSSMVTMVEAF
v_call: TRBV7-9; cdr3_aa: ASSLVQGARGYT
v_call: TRBV11-2; cdr3_aa: ASRVPIRWGGMEQY
v_call: TRBV15; cdr3_aa: ATSRFTTGEREAF
v_call: TRBV6-1; cdr3_aa: ASSETPYEQY
v_call: TRBV4-1; cdr3_aa: ASSLQDRGGEKLF
v_call: TRBV2; cdr3_aa: ASSILTEAF
v_call: TRBV6-1; cdr3_aa: ASSEGQGQAYEQY
v_call: TRBV6-2/TRBV6-3; cdr3_aa: ASSGRTGRGGEQF
v_call: TRBV19; cdr3_aa: ASKEGGANTGELF
v_call: TRBV9; cdr3_aa: ASKGTGEGSPLH
v_call: TRBV19; cdr3_aa: ASSPLGGRRNEQF
v_call: TRBV5-1; cdr3_aa: ASSLAGQGAYGYT
v_call: TRBV4-1; cdr3_aa: ASSPQPLLATKNIQY
v_call: TRBV3-1/TRBV3-2; cdr3_aa: ASSPMDRGSPLH
v_call: TRBV6-5; cdr3_aa: ASSKYRGANTEAF
v_call: TRBV6-5; cdr3_aa: ASSNRDLGFYGYT
v_call: TRBV5-1; cdr3_aa: ASSLDSRNTIY
v_call: TRBV4-3; cdr3_aa: ASSQDSRGLNGYT
v_call: TRBV5-1; cdr3_aa: ASSLGQGIGRNEQF
v_call: TRBV19; cdr3_aa: ASSPLGDVYEQY
v_call: TRBV24-1; cdr3_aa: ATSWREVNEQF
v_call: TRBV6-2/TRBV6-3; cdr3_aa: ASSYSTSPVAEAF
v_call: TRBV5-6; cdr3_aa: ASSFAGREKETQY